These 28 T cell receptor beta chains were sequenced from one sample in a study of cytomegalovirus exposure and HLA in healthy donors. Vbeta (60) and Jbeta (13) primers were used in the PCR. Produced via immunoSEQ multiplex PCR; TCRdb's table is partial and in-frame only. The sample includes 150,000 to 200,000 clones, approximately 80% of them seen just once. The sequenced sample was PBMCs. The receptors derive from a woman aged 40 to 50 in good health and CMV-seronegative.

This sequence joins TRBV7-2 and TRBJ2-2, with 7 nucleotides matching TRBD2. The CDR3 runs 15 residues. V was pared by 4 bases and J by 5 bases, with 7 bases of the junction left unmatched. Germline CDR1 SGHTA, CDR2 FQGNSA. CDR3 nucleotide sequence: TGTGCCAGCAGCTCGGCTAGCGGCGATACCGGGGAGCTGTTTTTT. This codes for CASSSASGDTGELFF.

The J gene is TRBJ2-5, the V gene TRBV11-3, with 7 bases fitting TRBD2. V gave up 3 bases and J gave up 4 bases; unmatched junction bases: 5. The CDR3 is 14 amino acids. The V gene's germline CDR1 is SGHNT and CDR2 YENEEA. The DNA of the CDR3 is TGTGCCAGCAGCTTGGGGAGGGCCAGAGAGACCCAGTACTTC. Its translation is CASSLGRARETQYF.

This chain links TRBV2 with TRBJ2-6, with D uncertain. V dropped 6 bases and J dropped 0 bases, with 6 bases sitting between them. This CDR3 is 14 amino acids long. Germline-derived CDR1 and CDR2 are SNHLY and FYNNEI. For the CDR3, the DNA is TGTGCCAGCAGCGACATCTCTGGGGCCAACGTCCTGACTTTC. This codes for CASSDISGANVLTF. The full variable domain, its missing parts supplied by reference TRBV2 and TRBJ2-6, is EPEVTQTPSHQVTQMGQEVILRCVPISNHLYFYWYRQILGQKVEFLVSFYNNEISEKSEIFDDQFSVERPDGSNFTLKIRSTKLEDSAMYFCASSDISGANVLTFGAGSRLTVL.

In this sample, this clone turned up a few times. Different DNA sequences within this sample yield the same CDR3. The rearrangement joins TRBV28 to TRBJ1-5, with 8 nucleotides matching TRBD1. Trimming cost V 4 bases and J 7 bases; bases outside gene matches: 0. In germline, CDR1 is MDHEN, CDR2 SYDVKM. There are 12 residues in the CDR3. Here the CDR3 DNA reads TGTGCCAGCAGTTACAGGGGGCAGCCCCAGCATTTT. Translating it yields CASSYRGQPQHF.

The CDR3 loop reads CASSGARDRDNEQFF. CDR3 nucleotide sequence: TGTGCCAGCAGCGGAGCCCGGGACAGGGACAATGAGCAGTTCTTC. The J gene is TRBJ2-1, the V gene TRBV6-6; 9 positions match TRBD1. J was trimmed by 5 bases and V by 6 bases; bases with no gene match: 8. Germline-derived CDR1 and CDR2 are MNHNY and SVGAGI (reference sequence). CDR3 length: 15 residues.

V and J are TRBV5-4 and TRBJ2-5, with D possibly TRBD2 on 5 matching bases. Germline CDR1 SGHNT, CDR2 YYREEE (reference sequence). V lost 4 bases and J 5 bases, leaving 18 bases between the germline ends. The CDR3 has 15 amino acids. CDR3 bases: TGTGCCAGCAGCCCCGGAGGTGAGACGGCGGAGACCCAGTACTTC. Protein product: CASSPGGETAETQYF.

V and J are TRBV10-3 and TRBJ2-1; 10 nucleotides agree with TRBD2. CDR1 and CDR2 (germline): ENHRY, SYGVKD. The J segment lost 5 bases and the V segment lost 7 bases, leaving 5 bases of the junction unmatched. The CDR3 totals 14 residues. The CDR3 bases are TGTGCCATCAAGACTAGCGGGTTAAACAATGAGCAGTTCTTC. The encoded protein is CAIKTSGLNNEQFF.

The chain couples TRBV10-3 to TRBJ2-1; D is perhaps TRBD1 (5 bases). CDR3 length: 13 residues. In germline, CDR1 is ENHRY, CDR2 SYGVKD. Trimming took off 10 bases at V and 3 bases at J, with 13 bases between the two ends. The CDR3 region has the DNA TGTGCCACCCTCTCGACAGTCTACAATGAGCAGTTCTTC. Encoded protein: CATLSTVYNEQFF.

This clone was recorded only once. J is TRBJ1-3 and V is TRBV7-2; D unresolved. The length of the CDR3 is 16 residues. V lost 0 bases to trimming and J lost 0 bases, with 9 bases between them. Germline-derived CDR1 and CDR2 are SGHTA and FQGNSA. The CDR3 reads CASSLAPGDSGNTIYF. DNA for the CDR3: TGTGCCAGCAGCTTAGCGCCAGGCGACTCTGGAAACACCATATATTTT.

CDR3 DNA: TGTGCCAGTAGAGCTCAATACGGGAGTAGGGACACAGATACGCAGTATTTT. Translated: CASRAQYGSRDTDTQYF. This chain uses TRBV19 with TRBJ2-3, with D possibly being TRBD2 (6 bases). Per germline, CDR1 LNHDA and CDR2 SQIVND (reference sequence). V was shortened by 6 bases and J by 2 bases, with 21 bases between the two germline ends. The CDR3 runs to 17 residues.

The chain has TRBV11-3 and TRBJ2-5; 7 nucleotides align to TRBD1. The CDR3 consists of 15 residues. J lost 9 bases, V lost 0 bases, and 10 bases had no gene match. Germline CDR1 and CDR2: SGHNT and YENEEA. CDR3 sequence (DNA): TGTGCCAGCAGCTTAGAAGGGACAGACGAGGAGGCCCAGTACTTC. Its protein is CASSLEGTDEEAQYF. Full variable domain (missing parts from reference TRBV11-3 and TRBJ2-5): EAGVVQSPRYKIIEKKQPVAFWCNPISGHNTLYWYLQNLGQGPELLIRYENEEAVDDSQLPKDRFSAERLKGVDSTLKIQPAELGDSAVYLCASSLEGTDEEAQYFGPGTRLLVL.

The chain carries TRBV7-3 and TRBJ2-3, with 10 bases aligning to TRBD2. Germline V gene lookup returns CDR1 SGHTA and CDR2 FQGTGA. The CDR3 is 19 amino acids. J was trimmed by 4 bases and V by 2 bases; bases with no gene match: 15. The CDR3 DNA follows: TGTGCCAGCAGCTTACCCTCTAGCGGGAGTTTGTTCTTGGCAGATACGCAGTATTTT. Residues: CASSLPSSGSLFLADTQYF.

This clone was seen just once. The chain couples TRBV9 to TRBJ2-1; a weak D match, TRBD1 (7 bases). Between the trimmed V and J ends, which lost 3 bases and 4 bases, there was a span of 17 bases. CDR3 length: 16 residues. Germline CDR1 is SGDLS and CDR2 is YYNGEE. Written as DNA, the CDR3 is TGTGCCAGCAGCGCGGGACAGTCGACTAGATACAATGAGCAGTTCTTC. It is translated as CASSAGQSTRYNEQFF.

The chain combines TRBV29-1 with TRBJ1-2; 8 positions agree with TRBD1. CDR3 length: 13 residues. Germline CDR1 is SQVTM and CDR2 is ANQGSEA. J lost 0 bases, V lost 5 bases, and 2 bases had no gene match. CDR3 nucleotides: TGCAGCGTTTCAGGGGGCGCTAACTATGGCTACACCTTC. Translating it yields CSVSGGANYGYTF.

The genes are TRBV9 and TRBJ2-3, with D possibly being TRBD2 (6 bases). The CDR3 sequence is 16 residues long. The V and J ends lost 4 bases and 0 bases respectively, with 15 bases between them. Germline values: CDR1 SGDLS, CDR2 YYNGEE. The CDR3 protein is CASSPAGQTSTDTQYF. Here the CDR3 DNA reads TGTGCCAGCAGCCCGGCGGGGCAAACTAGCACAGATACGCAGTATTTT.

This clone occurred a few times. The CDR3 protein is CASSFVQGAEAFF. The CDR3 DNA sequence: TGTGCCAGCAGCTTTGTGCAGGGGGCTGAAGCTTTCTTT. The chain has TRBV7-9 and TRBJ1-1; 7 bases align to TRBD1. The CDR3 runs to 13 residues. Unmatched junction bases numbered 4, after V lost 3 bases and J lost 6 bases. CDR1 SEHNR and CDR2 FQNEAQ come from the germline V gene (reference sequence).

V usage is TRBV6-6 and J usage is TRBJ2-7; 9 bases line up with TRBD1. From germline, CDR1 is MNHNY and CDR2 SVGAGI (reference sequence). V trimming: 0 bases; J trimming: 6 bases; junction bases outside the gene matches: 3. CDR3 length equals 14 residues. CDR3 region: CASSYSNRGLEQYF. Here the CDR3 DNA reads TGTGCCAGCAGTTACTCGAACAGGGGGCTCGAGCAGTACTTC.

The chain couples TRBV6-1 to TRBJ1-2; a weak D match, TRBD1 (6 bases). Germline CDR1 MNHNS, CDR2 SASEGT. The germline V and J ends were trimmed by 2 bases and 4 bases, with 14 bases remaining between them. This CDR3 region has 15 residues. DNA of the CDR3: TGTGCCAGCAGTGAATTGGGGGCGCGGAGCTATGGCTACACCTTC. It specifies CASSELGARSYGYTF.

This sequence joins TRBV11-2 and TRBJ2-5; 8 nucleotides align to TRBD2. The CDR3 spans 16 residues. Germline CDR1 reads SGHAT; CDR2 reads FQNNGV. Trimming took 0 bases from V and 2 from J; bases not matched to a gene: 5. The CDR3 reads CASSLDVAGGQETQYF. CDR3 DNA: TGTGCCAGCAGCTTAGATGTGGCGGGAGGTCAAGAGACCCAGTACTTC. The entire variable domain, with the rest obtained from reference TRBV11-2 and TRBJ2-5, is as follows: EAGVAQSPRYKIIEKRQSVAFWCNPISGHATLYWYQQILGQGPKLLIQFQNNGVVDDSQLPKDRFSAERLKGVDSTLKIQPAKLEDSAVYLCASSLDVAGGQETQYFGPGTRLLVL.

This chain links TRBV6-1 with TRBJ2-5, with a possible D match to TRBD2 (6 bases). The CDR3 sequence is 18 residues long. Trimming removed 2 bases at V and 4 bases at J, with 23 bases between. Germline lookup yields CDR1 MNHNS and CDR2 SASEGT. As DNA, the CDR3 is TGTGCCAGCAGTGAATTGGGTTTAGGGGACTGGAGGAGAGAGACCCAGTACTTC. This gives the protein CASSELGLGDWRRETQYF.

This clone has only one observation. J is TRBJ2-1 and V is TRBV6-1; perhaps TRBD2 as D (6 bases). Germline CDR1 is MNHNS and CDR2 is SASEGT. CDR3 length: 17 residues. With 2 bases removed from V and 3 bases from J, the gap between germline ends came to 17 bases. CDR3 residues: CASSEIVPGRGYNEQFF. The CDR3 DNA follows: TGTGCCAGCAGTGAAATCGTCCCGGGGCGGGGCTACAATGAGCAGTTCTTC.

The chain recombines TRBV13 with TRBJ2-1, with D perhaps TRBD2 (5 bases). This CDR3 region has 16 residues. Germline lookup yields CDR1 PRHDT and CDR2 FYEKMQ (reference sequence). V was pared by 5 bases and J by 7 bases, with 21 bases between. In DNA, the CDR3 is TGTGCCAGCAGCCCCCCCACTAGGCCCTACACTAATGAGCAGTTCTTC. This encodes CASSPPTRPYTNEQFF.

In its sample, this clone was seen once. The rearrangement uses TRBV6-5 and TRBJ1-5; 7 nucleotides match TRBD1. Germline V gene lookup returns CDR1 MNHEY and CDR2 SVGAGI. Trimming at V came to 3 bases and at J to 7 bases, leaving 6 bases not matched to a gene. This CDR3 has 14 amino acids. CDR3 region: CASSYDRAGQPQHF. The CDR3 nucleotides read TGTGCCAGCAGTTATGACAGGGCTGGGCAGCCCCAGCATTTT.

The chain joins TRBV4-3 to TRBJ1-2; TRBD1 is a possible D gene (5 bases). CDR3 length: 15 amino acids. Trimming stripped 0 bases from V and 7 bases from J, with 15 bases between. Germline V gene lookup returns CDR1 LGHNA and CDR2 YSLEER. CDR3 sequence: CASSQEVRAEGGYTF. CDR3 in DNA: TGCGCCAGCAGCCAAGAAGTCAGGGCGGAGGGTGGCTACACCTTC.

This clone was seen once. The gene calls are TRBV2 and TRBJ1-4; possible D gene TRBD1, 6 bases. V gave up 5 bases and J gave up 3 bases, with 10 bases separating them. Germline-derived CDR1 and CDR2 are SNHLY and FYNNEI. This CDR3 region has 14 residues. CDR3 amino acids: CASSRQDSNEKLFF. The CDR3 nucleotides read TGTGCCAGCAGTCGACAGGATTCTAATGAAAAACTGTTTTTT.

Here the CDR3 reads CASGGAGVNTEAFF. The CDR3 bases are TGTGCCAGTGGGGGAGCGGGGGTGAACACTGAAGCTTTCTTT. This chain connects TRBV19 to TRBJ1-1, with a weak D call TRBD1 (5 bases). This CDR3 spans 14 amino acids. The germline gives CDR1 LNHDA, CDR2 SQIVND (reference sequence). The V gene lost 8 bases and the J gene lost 0 bases, with 13 bases spanning the gap.

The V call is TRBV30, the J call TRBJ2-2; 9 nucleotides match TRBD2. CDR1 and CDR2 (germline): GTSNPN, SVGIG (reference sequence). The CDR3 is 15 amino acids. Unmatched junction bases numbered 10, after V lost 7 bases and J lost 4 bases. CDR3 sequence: CASPRAGGPTGELFF. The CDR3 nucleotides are TGTGCCTCACCCCGGGCGGGAGGGCCCACCGGGGAGCTGTTTTTT.

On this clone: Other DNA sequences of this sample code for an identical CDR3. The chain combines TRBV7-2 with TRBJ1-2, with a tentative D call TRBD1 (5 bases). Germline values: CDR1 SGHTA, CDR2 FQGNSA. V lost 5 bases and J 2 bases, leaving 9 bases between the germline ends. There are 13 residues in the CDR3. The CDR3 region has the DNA TGTGCCAGCAGCCCGACAGAGAACTATGGCTACACCTTC. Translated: CASSPTENYGYTF.